The TCR beta chain described here comes from a study of early T cells in non-severe SARS-CoV-2 infection. About the study: Sequencing of bulk RNA from unsorted whole blood was done, without chain pairing.

Individual cDNA molecules were tagged with unique molecular identifiers. TCRdb ran MiXCR on the 5' RACE reads and lists one entry per CDR3 protein. This sample has 35,000 to 40,000 distinct CDR3 sequences, with 4.5% to 7% found just once. This TCR was sampled from an adult who was a healthcare worker with PCR-confirmed SARS-CoV-2 infection or an uninfected control (not recorded which). Sequencing input: whole blood.

The CDR3 region has the DNA TGTGCCAGCAGCCCACGGCCGGGGGGCCGGGAGACCCAGTACTTC. Protein product: CASSPRPGGRETQYF. The chain employs TRBV11-2 and TRBJ2-5; D perhaps matches TRBD2 (7 bases). Germline loops: CDR1 SGHAT, CDR2 FQNNGV. V lost 5 bases and J 5 bases, leaving 18 bases between the germline ends. This CDR3 spans 15 amino acids.